This section outlines one T cell receptor beta chain sequence together with its context. What it binds is unknown. Germline V gene sequence: CDR1 MGHRA, CDR2 YSYEKL. V dropped 0 bases and J dropped 3 bases, with 12 bases sitting between them. This CDR3 contains 16 residues. This entry belongs to a study of cytomegalovirus exposure and HLA in healthy donors. Study-level points and caveats: Evidence from a later analysis indicated that most CMV-associated TCR beta chains looked HLA-restricted.

The PCR employed 60 Vbeta primers together with 13 Jbeta primers. Some clones are missing from TCRdb's copy, which holds only in-frame ones; the method was immunoSEQ multiplex PCR. The repertoire holds 150,000 to 200,000 clones, with approximately 70% as singletons. The sample comprised PBMCs. This TCR was recovered from a woman aged 25 to 39 in good health and CMV-seronegative. V and J are TRBV4-1 and TRBJ1-3; D is perhaps TRBD1 (5 bases). The DNA of the CDR3 is TGCGCCAGCAGCCAAGATTCCGGCAGGGTTGGAAACACCATATATTTT. This sequence encodes CASSQDSGRVGNTIYF.